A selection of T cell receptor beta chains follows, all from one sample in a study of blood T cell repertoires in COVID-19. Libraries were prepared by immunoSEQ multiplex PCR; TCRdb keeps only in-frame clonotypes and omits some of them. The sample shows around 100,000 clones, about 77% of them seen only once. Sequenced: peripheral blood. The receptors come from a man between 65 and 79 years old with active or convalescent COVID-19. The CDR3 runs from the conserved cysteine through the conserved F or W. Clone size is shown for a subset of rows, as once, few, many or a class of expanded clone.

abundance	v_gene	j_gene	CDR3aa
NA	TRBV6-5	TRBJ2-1	CASSYSTGVGVQFF
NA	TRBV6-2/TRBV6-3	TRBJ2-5	CASRPSEGWLETQYF
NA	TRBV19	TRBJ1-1	CASSVTGGPNTEAFF
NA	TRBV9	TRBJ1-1	CASSATAMNTEAFF
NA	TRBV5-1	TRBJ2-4	CASSGGAENIQYF
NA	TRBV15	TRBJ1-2	CATSGAMGGGGYTF
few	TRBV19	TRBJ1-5	CASKDPGQGVGQPQHF
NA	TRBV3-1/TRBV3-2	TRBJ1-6	CASGDRYNSPLHF
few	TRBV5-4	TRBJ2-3	CASSSGRTDTQYF
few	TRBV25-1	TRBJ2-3	CASSEGQGSTDTQYF
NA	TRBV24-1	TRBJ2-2	CATGEGSVTGELFF
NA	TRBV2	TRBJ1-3	CASSLRQETSGNTIYF
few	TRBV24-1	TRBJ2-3	CATSDAWERGATTDTQYF
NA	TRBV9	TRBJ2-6	CASSEDRGDGANVLTF
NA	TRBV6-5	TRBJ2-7	CASSYSISGSYEQYF
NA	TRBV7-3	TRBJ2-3	CASSSSGYADTQYF
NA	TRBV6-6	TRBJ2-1	CASSYSQTSGNEQFF
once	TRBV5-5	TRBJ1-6	CASSLLGSPLHF
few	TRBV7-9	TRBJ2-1	CASSLGGGYEQFF
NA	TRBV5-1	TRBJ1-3	CASRSGNTIYF
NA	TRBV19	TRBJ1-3	CASSVRTGATGNTIYF
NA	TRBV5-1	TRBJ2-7	CASSSDRVIYEQYF
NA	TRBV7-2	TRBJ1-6	CASSFTSGGSPLHF
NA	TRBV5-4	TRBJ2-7	CASSFYPAGKYEQYF
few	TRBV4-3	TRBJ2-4	CASSQDPGTGGNIQYF
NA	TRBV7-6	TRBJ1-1	CASSFGRVGTEAFF
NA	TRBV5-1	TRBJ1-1	CASSLSLSQGEAFF
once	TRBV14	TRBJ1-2	CASSQDHGTGSGDGYTF
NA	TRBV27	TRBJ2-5	CASSLQGWETQYF
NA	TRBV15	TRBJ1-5	CATSPGGQLQPQHF
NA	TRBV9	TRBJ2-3	CASSVGGAGDTQYF
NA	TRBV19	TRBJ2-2	CASSIPGMGTGELFF
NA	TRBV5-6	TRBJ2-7	CASSLERVVYEQYF
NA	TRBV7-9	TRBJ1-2	CASSGRDRGSYGYTF
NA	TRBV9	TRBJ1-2	CASSVDFRGDGYTF
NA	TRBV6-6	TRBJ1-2	CASTAGLSGGYTF
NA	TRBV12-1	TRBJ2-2	CASSADRAGELFF
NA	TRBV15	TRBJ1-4	CATSHGLDEKLFF
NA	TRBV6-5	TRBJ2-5	CASSYSPSAGETQYF
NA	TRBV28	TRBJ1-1	CASSLTGSNTEAFF
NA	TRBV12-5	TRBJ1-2	CASGFKLIYGYTF
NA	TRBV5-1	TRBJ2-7	CASSTGQGSSEQYF
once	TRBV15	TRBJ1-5	CATSREWEGQSNQPQHF
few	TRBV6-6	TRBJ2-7	CASSYTRGRAHEQYF
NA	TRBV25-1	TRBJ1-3	CASSRAIGSGNTIYF
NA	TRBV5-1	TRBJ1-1	CASSSLGQADRGTEAFF
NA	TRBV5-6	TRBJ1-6	CASSHSGTGVSPLHF
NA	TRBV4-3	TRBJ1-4	CASSQDWGQYEKLFF
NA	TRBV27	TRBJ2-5	CASSFLRTGQETQYF
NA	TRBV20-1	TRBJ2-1	CSASRGGGEQFF
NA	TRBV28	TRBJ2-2	CASSLWDRGLNTGELFF
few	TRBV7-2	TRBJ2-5	CASSLEWASRETQYF
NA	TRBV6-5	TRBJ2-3	CASSHRGGTDTQYF
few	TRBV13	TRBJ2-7	CASSPSGQGIDEQYF
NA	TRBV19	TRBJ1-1	CASSIDGQNTEAFF
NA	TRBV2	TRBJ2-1	CASLGDIYNEQFF
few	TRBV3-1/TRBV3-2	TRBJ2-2	CASSQGTGLANTGELFF
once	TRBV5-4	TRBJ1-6	CASSFENRFNSPLHF
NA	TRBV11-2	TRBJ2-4	CASSSILAKNIQYF
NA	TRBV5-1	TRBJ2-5	CASSLGGQLGETQYF